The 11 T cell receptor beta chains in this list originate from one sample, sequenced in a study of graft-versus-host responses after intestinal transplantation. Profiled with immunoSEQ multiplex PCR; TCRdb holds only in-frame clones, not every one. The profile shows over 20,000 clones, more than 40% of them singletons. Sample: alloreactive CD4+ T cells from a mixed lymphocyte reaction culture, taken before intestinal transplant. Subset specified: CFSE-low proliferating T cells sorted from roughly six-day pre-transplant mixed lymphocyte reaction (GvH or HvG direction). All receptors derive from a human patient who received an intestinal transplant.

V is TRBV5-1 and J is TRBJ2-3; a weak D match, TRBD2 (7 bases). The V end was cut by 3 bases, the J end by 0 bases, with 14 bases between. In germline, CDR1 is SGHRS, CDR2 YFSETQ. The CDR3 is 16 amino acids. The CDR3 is CASSSKGGGSTDTQYF. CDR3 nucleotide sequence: TGCGCCAGCAGCTCCAAGGGGGGGGGCAGCACAGATACGCAGTATTTT.

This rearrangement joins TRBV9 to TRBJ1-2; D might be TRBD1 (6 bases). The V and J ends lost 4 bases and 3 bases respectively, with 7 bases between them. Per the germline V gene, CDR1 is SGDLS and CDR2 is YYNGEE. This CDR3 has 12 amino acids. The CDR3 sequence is CASSPGDYGYTF. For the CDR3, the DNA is TGTGCCAGCAGCCCAGGGGACTATGGCTACACCTTC. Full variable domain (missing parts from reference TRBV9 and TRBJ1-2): DSGVTQTPKHLITATGQRVTLRCSPRSGDLSVYWYQQSLDQGLQFLIQYYNGEERAKGNILERFSAQQFPDLHSELNLSSLELGDSALYFCASSPGDYGYTFGSGTRLTVV.

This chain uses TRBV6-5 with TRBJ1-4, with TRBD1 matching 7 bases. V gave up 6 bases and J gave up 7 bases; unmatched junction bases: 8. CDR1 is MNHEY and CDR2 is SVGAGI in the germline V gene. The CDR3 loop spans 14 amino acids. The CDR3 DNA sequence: TGTGCCAGCAGCACAGCACAGGGGTTTGAAAAACTGTTTTTT. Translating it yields CASSTAQGFEKLFF.

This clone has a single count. The CDR3 region is CAISGTRVQMNTEAFF. CDR3 coding DNA: TGTGCCATCAGTGGTACCAGGGTACAAATGAACACTGAAGCTTTCTTT. This sequence joins TRBV10-3 and TRBJ1-1, with D maybe TRBD1 (5 bases). Trimming took off 4 bases at V and 0 bases at J, with 15 bases between the two ends. Germline V lookup: CDR1 ENHRY, CDR2 SYGVKD. The CDR3 runs to 16 residues.

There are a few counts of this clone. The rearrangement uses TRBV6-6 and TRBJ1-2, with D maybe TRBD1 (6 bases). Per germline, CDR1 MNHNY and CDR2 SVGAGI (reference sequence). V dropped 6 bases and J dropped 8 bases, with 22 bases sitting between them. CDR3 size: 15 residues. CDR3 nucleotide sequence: TGTGCCAGCAGAGGATGGGGGGGGCGAGTTGTCGGCTACACCTTC. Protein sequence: CASRGWGGRVVGYTF.

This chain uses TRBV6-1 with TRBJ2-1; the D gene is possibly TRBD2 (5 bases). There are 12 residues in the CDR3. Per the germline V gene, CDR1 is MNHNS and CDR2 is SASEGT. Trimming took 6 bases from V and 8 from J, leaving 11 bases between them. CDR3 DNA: TGTGCCAGCAGACCGCAGAGGGATGAGCAGTTCTTC. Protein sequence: CASRPQRDEQFF.

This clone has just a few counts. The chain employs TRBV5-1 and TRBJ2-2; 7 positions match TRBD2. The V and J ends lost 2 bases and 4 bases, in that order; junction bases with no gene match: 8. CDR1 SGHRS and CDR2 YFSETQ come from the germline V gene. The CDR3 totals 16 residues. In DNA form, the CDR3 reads TGCGCCAGCAGCTTTTCCCAAGCGGGGCTCACCGGGGAGCTGTTTTTT. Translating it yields CASSFSQAGLTGELFF. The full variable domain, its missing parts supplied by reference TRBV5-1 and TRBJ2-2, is KAGVTQTPRYLIKTRGQQVTLSCSPISGHRSVSWYQQTPGQGLQFLFEYFSETQRNKGNFPGRFSGRQFSNSRSEMNVSTLELGDSALYLCASSFSQAGLTGELFFGEGSRLTVL.

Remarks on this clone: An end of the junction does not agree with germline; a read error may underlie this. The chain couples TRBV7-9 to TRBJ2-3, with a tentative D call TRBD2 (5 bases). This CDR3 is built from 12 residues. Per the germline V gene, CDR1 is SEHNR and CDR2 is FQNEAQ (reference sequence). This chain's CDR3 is CASSLVERTSHF. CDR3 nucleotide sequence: TGTGCCAGCAGCTTAGTGGAGAGGACTTCTCATTTT.

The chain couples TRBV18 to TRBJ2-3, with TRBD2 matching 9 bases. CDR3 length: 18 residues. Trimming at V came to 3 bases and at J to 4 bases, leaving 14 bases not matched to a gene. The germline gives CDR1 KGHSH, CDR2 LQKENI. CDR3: CASSPQQRGGAIADTQYF. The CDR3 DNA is TGTGCCAGCTCACCGCAACAGCGCGGGGGGGCCATCGCAGATACGCAGTATTTT.

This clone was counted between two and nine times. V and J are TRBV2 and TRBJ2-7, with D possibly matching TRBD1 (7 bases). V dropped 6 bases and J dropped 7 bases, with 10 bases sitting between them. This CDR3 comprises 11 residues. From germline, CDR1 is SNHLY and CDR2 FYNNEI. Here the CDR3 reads CASRAGGEQYF. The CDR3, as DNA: TGTGCCAGCAGGGCAGGGGGGGAGCAGTACTTC.

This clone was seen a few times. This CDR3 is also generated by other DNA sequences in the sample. The CDR3 spells CASSPGPYPREQYF. Written as DNA, the CDR3 is TGTGCCAGCAGCCCTGGGCCCTATCCCCGGGAGCAGTACTTC. V and J are TRBV5-5 and TRBJ2-7, with unresolved D. V gave up 4 bases and J gave up 7 bases, with 18 bases separating them. The CDR3 runs 14 residues. Germline-derived CDR1 and CDR2 are SGHKS and YYEKEE (reference sequence).